These T cell receptor beta chains were read from a single sample in a study of cytomegalovirus exposure and HLA in healthy donors. The assay was immunoSEQ multiplex PCR, and TCRdb's table has in-frame clones only and misses some. The sample contains 190,000 or so clones, about four fifths of which appear only once. Sequencing was performed on PBMCs. The receptors were gathered from a woman between 18 and 30 years old in good health and CMV-seropositive. Each CDR3 is given with its conserved first and last residue. Fields, in order: clone size, V gene, J gene, D gene, CDR3 protein, CDR3 DNA. D genes are given only for firm matches. Not every row has a clone size; where given, it reads once, few, many or a size class.

abundance: NA
v_gene: TRBV28
j_gene: TRBJ1-3
d_gene: TRBD1
CDR3aa: CASSSDRVYSGNTIYF
CDR3nt: TGTGCCAGCAGTTCCGACAGGGTATACTCTGGAAACACCATATATTTT

abundance: NA
v_gene: TRBV6-5
j_gene: TRBJ2-7
d_gene: NA
CDR3aa: CASRVDTSSYYEQYF
CDR3nt: TGTGCCAGCAGGGTTGACACAAGCTCCTACTACGAGCAGTACTTC

abundance: NA
v_gene: TRBV5-6
j_gene: TRBJ2-1
d_gene: NA
CDR3aa: CASSLGASEQFF
CDR3nt: TGTGCCAGCAGCTTGGGGGCCTCCGAGCAGTTCTTC

abundance: NA
v_gene: TRBV6-1
j_gene: TRBJ2-2
d_gene: NA
CDR3aa: CASSGLADTGELFF
CDR3nt: TGTGCCAGCAGTGGTCTAGCCGACACCGGGGAGCTGTTTTTT

abundance: few
v_gene: TRBV11-2
j_gene: TRBJ1-2
d_gene: TRBD1
CDR3aa: CASSQGTEGGYTF
CDR3nt: TGTGCCAGCAGCCAAGGGACAGAAGGCGGCTACACCTTC

abundance: NA
v_gene: TRBV7-2
j_gene: TRBJ1-6
d_gene: NA
CDR3aa: CASSRPRGGPNSPLHF
CDR3nt: TGTGCCAGCAGCCGACCACGAGGCGGTCCCAATTCACCCCTCCACTTT

abundance: NA
v_gene: TRBV5-4
j_gene: TRBJ1-4
d_gene: NA
CDR3aa: CASSSTGEEKLFF
CDR3nt: TGTGCCAGCAGCTCCACCGGGGAGGAAAAACTGTTTTTT

abundance: NA
v_gene: TRBV4-2
j_gene: TRBJ2-2
d_gene: NA
CDR3aa: CASSQFGEGVGELFF
CDR3nt: TGTGCCAGCAGCCAGTTTGGGGAGGGGGTCGGGGAGCTGTTTTTT

abundance: NA
v_gene: TRBV5-1
j_gene: TRBJ2-1
d_gene: NA
CDR3aa: CASSLGASSNEQFF
CDR3nt: TGCGCCAGCAGCTTGGGGGCTAGCAGCAATGAGCAGTTCTTC

abundance: NA
v_gene: TRBV5-1
j_gene: TRBJ2-1
d_gene: TRBD2
CDR3aa: CASSLFLAGGYNEQFF
CDR3nt: TGCGCCAGCAGCTTGTTTCTAGCGGGGGGGTACAATGAGCAGTTCTTC

abundance: NA
v_gene: TRBV9
j_gene: TRBJ2-3
d_gene: TRBD1
CDR3aa: CASSVTGTDTDTQYF
CDR3nt: TGTGCCAGCAGCGTTACCGGGACAGATACAGATACGCAGTATTTT

abundance: few
v_gene: TRBV7-3
j_gene: TRBJ2-3
d_gene: TRBD2
CDR3aa: CASSLTSGGAVDTQYF
CDR3nt: TGTGCCAGCAGCCTAACTAGCGGGGGGGCAGTAGATACGCAGTATTTT

abundance: NA
v_gene: TRBV19
j_gene: TRBJ2-5
d_gene: TRBD1
CDR3aa: CAISDRADQETQYF
CDR3nt: TGTGCCATTTCGGACAGGGCGGACCAAGAGACCCAGTACTTC

abundance: once
v_gene: TRBV4-3
j_gene: TRBJ1-2
d_gene: NA
CDR3aa: CASSQGPGADYGYTF
CDR3nt: TGCGCCAGCAGCCAAGGTCCAGGGGCAGACTATGGCTACACCTTC

abundance: NA
v_gene: TRBV18
j_gene: TRBJ1-1
d_gene: NA
CDR3aa: CASSPRIEEMAFF
CDR3nt: TGTGCCAGCTCACCGAGGATAGAGGAAATGGCTTTCTTT

abundance: NA
v_gene: TRBV6-5
j_gene: TRBJ1-1
d_gene: TRBD1
CDR3aa: CASSYRGRGTEAFF
CDR3nt: TGTGCCAGCAGTTACAGGGGGCGCGGCACTGAAGCTTTCTTT

abundance: NA
v_gene: TRBV7-2
j_gene: TRBJ1-2
d_gene: NA
CDR3aa: CASSPGGSRRGYTF
CDR3nt: TGTGCCAGCAGCCCCGGCGGGTCTCGGAGAGGCTACACCTTC

abundance: NA
v_gene: TRBV6-1
j_gene: TRBJ2-1
d_gene: NA
CDR3aa: CASSAGSHSNEQFF
CDR3nt: TGTGCCAGCTCCGCGGGGTCCCACTCCAATGAGCAGTTCTTC

abundance: NA
v_gene: TRBV6-1
j_gene: TRBJ1-1
d_gene: TRBD1
CDR3aa: CASSGDSITTEAFF
CDR3nt: TGTGCCAGCAGTGGGGACAGTATAACCACTGAAGCTTTCTTT

abundance: once
v_gene: TRBV5-1
j_gene: TRBJ1-1
d_gene: TRBD1
CDR3aa: CASSLAEDRVDTEAFF
CDR3nt: TGCGCCAGCAGCTTGGCCGAGGACAGGGTCGACACTGAAGCTTTCTTT

abundance: NA
v_gene: TRBV11-2
j_gene: TRBJ2-7
d_gene: TRBD2
CDR3aa: CASSSPLKRLANYEQYF
CDR3nt: TGTGCCAGCAGCTCCCCTCTTAAAAGACTAGCAAACTACGAGCAGTACTTC

abundance: NA
v_gene: TRBV27
j_gene: TRBJ1-5
d_gene: TRBD1
CDR3aa: CASSLSGTGNQPQHF
CDR3nt: TGTGCCAGCAGTTTATCGGGGACAGGGAATCAGCCCCAGCATTTT

abundance: NA
v_gene: TRBV27
j_gene: TRBJ1-6
d_gene: NA
CDR3aa: CASSREEFNSPLHF
CDR3nt: TGTGCCAGCAGCCGAGAGGAGTTCAATTCACCCCTCCACTTT

abundance: NA
v_gene: TRBV7-9
j_gene: TRBJ2-7
d_gene: NA
CDR3aa: CASSLATNPYEQYF
CDR3nt: TGTGCCAGCAGCTTAGCCACTAATCCCTACGAGCAGTACTTC

abundance: NA
v_gene: TRBV6-5
j_gene: TRBJ1-1
d_gene: TRBD1
CDR3aa: CASSWVGGLVTEAFF
CDR3nt: TGTGCCAGCAGTTGGGTAGGGGGCCTCGTCACTGAAGCTTTCTTT

abundance: NA
v_gene: TRBV18
j_gene: TRBJ2-3
d_gene: NA
CDR3aa: CASSPSDTQYF
CDR3nt: TGTGCCAGCTCACCCTCAGATACGCAGTATTTT

abundance: NA
v_gene: TRBV27
j_gene: TRBJ1-1
d_gene: NA
CDR3aa: CASSLHSRDTEAFF
CDR3nt: TGTGCCAGCAGTTTACACAGCAGGGACACTGAAGCTTTCTTT

abundance: NA
v_gene: TRBV15
j_gene: TRBJ2-3
d_gene: NA
CDR3aa: CATSILALTDTQYF
CDR3nt: TGTGCCACCAGCATTCTAGCGTTGACAGATACGCAGTATTTT

abundance: NA
v_gene: TRBV9
j_gene: TRBJ1-1
d_gene: TRBD1
CDR3aa: CASSTDRGGTEAFF
CDR3nt: TGTGCCAGCAGCACGGACAGGGGTGGAACTGAAGCTTTCTTT

abundance: NA
v_gene: TRBV27
j_gene: TRBJ2-1
d_gene: TRBD2
CDR3aa: CASRRVGGATYNEQFF
CDR3nt: TGTGCCAGCAGGCGGGTCGGGGGGGCCACCTACAATGAGCAGTTCTTC

abundance: NA
v_gene: TRBV27
j_gene: TRBJ1-2
d_gene: NA
CDR3aa: CASSFQGYYGYTF
CDR3nt: TGTGCCAGCAGTTTTCAGGGGTACTATGGCTACACCTTC

abundance: NA
v_gene: TRBV23-1
j_gene: TRBJ1-4
d_gene: NA
CDR3aa: CASSQFIGDPREKLFF
CDR3nt: TGCGCCAGCAGTCAATTTATCGGGGATCCGAGGGAAAAACTGTTTTTT

abundance: NA
v_gene: TRBV7-8
j_gene: TRBJ1-2
d_gene: NA
CDR3aa: CASSLVQGVGYTF
CDR3nt: TGTGCCAGCAGCTTAGTACAGGGCGTTGGCTACACCTTC

abundance: NA
v_gene: TRBV7-3
j_gene: TRBJ2-1
d_gene: TRBD2
CDR3aa: CASSSEGSGGTSSYNEQFF
CDR3nt: TGTGCCAGCAGCTCCGAAGGGAGCGGGGGTACCAGCTCCTACAATGAGCAGTTCTTC

abundance: once
v_gene: TRBV7-8
j_gene: TRBJ2-7
d_gene: NA
CDR3aa: CASSPNSYEQYF
CDR3nt: TGTGCCAGCAGCCCTAACTCCTACGAGCAGTACTTC

abundance: NA
v_gene: TRBV20-1
j_gene: TRBJ2-5
d_gene: NA
CDR3aa: CSERPQETQYF
CDR3nt: TGCAGTGAGCGACCCCAGGAGACCCAGTACTTC

abundance: NA
v_gene: TRBV5-6
j_gene: TRBJ1-3
d_gene: NA
CDR3aa: CASSSGFSGNTIYF
CDR3nt: TGTGCCAGCAGCTCGGGATTTTCTGGAAACACCATATATTTT

abundance: NA
v_gene: TRBV7-9
j_gene: TRBJ1-1
d_gene: NA
CDR3aa: CASSLSHRVVTEAFF
CDR3nt: TGTGCCAGCAGCTTATCCCACAGGGTTGTCACTGAAGCTTTCTTT

abundance: NA
v_gene: TRBV10-3
j_gene: TRBJ1-2
d_gene: NA
CDR3aa: CAISATGTTGYTF
CDR3nt: TGTGCCATCAGTGCAACCGGGACAACTGGCTACACCTTC

abundance: NA
v_gene: TRBV5-1
j_gene: TRBJ2-1
d_gene: NA
CDR3aa: CASSLTPVFGGNEQFF
CDR3nt: TGCGCCAGCAGCTTGACCCCGGTCTTCGGAGGCAATGAGCAGTTCTTC

abundance: once
v_gene: TRBV9
j_gene: TRBJ2-7
d_gene: NA
CDR3aa: CASSPRGNEQYF
CDR3nt: TGTGCCAGCAGCCCCCGAGGAAACGAGCAGTACTTC

abundance: NA
v_gene: TRBV27
j_gene: TRBJ1-1
d_gene: TRBD1
CDR3aa: CASSYTGGSTEAFF
CDR3nt: TGTGCCAGCAGCTACACAGGGGGGAGCACTGAAGCTTTCTTT

abundance: NA
v_gene: TRBV7-8
j_gene: TRBJ2-3
d_gene: TRBD2
CDR3aa: CASSSHRGSGGTDTQYF
CDR3nt: TGTGCCAGCAGCTCCCATCGTGGTAGCGGGGGTACAGATACGCAGTATTTT

abundance: NA
v_gene: TRBV4-2
j_gene: TRBJ2-7
d_gene: TRBD2
CDR3aa: CASSQAERGGYEQYF
CDR3nt: TGTGCCAGCAGCCAAGCCGAGCGGGGGGGCTACGAGCAGTACTTC

abundance: NA
v_gene: TRBV7-6
j_gene: TRBJ1-1
d_gene: TRBD1
CDR3aa: CASSSAGGIFGTEAFF
CDR3nt: TGTGCCAGCAGCTCCGCAGGGGGCATCTTTGGCACTGAAGCTTTCTTT

abundance: NA
v_gene: TRBV5-1
j_gene: TRBJ2-2
d_gene: NA
CDR3aa: CASRGADTGELFF
CDR3nt: TGCGCCAGCAGGGGGGCCGACACCGGGGAGCTGTTTTTT

abundance: NA
v_gene: TRBV10-2
j_gene: TRBJ1-6
d_gene: NA
CDR3aa: CASNGGDSPLHF
CDR3nt: TGCGCCAGCAACGGGGGAGATTCACCCCTCCACTTT

abundance: NA
v_gene: TRBV7-2
j_gene: TRBJ1-6
d_gene: TRBD1
CDR3aa: CASSSTGDSNSPLHF
CDR3nt: TGTGCCAGCAGCTCGACAGGGGATAGCAATTCACCCCTCCACTTT

abundance: NA
v_gene: TRBV2
j_gene: TRBJ1-2
d_gene: TRBD1
CDR3aa: CALGQGGYGYTF
CDR3nt: TGTGCCCTAGGACAGGGCGGGTATGGCTACACCTTC